This T cell receptor (beta chain) was identified during a study of cytomegalovirus exposure and HLA in healthy donors (dated by TCRdb to about 2017). For context, the study as a whole: An earlier analysis of approximately 640 of the donors reported roughly 300 Gb of sequence data and some 100 million unique TCR beta sequences from 150 million to 200 million T cells. Roughly 300 gigabases of sequencing data and around 90 million unique TCR sequences made up an early release that covered 640 HLA-typed donors. Of the roughly 400 genotyped donors, 80% to 90% were placed in the genetic ancestry cluster associated with self-reported Caucasian donors. The study was designed to test whether signatures of past pathogen exposure could be identified by cataloging public T cell receptors. The T cell repertoires of roughly 660 subjects were profiled by immunosequencing and related to cytomegalovirus serostatus. In addition to the first cohort of roughly 700 subjects, a separate validation cohort of 130 or so different subjects was used. The study combined high-throughput TCR immunosequencing, statistical association of individual TCRs with disease status, and machine learning to predict cytomegalovirus infection status. To study patterns of TCR occurrence, a later analysis re-analyzed previously published TCR beta repertoires from around 670 donors and added high-resolution HLA genotyping. The later analysis used no new phenotypic data to find candidate immune exposures, relying instead on TCR beta sequences and their occurrence across donors. An earlier analysis of a few hundred of the donors applied high-throughput TCR beta sequencing to assess whether each TCR beta V gene segment acted as functional or pseudogenic. Donor age, sex, ethnicity and CMV serostatus were compiled together with the repertoire data. In a later genetic analysis, genome-wide SNP genotypes for about three fifths of the 666 donors were used, and that subset was treated as a discovery cohort. Every repertoire in the discovery cohort had been generated on one and the same sequencing platform. Both class I and class II loci were covered by HLA typing, at four-digit resolution. Typing coverage differed by locus: A, B, C, DRB1 and DQB1 were typed in about 620-630 donors, DQA1 in roughly 500, DPA1 in 606, and DPB1 in 400 to 480. Because of strong linkage in the cohort, roughly five DR-DQ haplotypes were treated as single units for association and clustering. Among 398 genotyped donors of the cohort, an average of 235,054 unique TCR beta nucleotide sequences were sequenced per donor, around 18% of them non-productive. Here is what the overall study found, with its caveats: Across donors, most TCR sequences were observed very rarely, whereas some public TCRs were present in many individuals. Some IMGT-functional V segments, including TRBV6-2 and TRBV6-3, could not be told apart with the 87-base-pair reads, so those segments were excluded. Specific HLA alleles were associated with 18,000 or so TCR beta sequences at a false discovery rate of 0.05 in a later analysis. In a later analysis, several top co-occurrence clusters were reported to appear linked to parvovirus B19, influenza, CMV and Epstein-Barr virus. Linkage disequilibrium might explain the correlated functional status among segregating V segments, but an unknown experimental factor could not be ruled out. Because some donors lacked HLA typing at each locus, the association tests relied only on the typed subset. Roughly uniform sequencing depth across donors was assumed in presence/absence analyses, although this assumption may not hold. A later genetic analysis associated a missense DCLRE1C variant with V-gene and J-gene trimming of TCR beta chains, and an independent cohort replicated the association. Broadly in line with IMGT annotations, most TCR beta V segments showed up in productive rearrangements about 90% or about 30% of the time in an earlier analysis of under 700 of the donors. Immune exposure information for the cohort was limited to CMV serostatus. The earlier analysis of 587 of the donors excluded approximately 17 rarely observed V segments, including chromosome 9 orphons, because counts were too low. In a later genetic analysis, fewer N-insertions in productive TCRs were reported among donors in an Asian-associated ancestry cluster than the roughly 700-donor mean. A cluster of highly shared sequence variants was judged likely to be a technical artifact of the sequencing pipeline. In a later analysis, most CMV-associated TCR beta chains were found to appear HLA-restricted, with HLA associations seemingly driven largely by CMV exposure. Compared with equally common non-associated chains, HLA-associated TCR beta chains in a later analysis were more clonally expanded and had lower generation probabilities. In the study, 150 to 200 TCR beta chains were listed as associated with cytomegalovirus. This cohort had only TCR beta chains sequenced, and the lack of alpha or paired-chain data limited which features could be detected. A further reported finding was that TCR beta sequences accurately predicted the HLA-A and HLA-B alleles for most subjects in the first cohort. The authors suggested that the approach could potentially be extended to other disease states and immunological phenotypes. The classifier was reported to diagnose cytomegalovirus status with high specificity and sensitivity in both the original cohort and the validation cohort. When HLA alleles, especially DR and DQ, strongly co-occurred, attributing TCR associations to individual alleles was difficult. A few of the identified cytomegalovirus-associated TCR beta chains were confirmed in vitro to be specific for cytomegalovirus antigens. In a later analysis, the rate of TCR association differed among HLA loci, with DRB1 alleles having the most associated TCRs and HLA-C alleles having the fewest.

The cohort consisted of approximately 690 healthy bone marrow donors. At the time of sampling, all cohort members were nominally healthy, though unrecorded immune exposures were likely present. The donor was CMV seropositive and belonged to the group of 250 to 300 seropositive cohort members. Every donor gave a peripheral blood sample, and the peripheral blood mononuclear cells from that sample were used for TCR beta sequencing. Genomic DNA extraction from the blood cell samples was performed with the Qiagen DNeasy Blood Extraction Kit. Concerning this clone itself: Its antigen is still unknown. Within one base of it there is no much larger clone, and no base qualities were kept.

At the junction V is shortened by 4 bases and J by 1 base, with 10 bases in between. The CDR3 sequence holds 14 residues, the cysteine and phenylalanine included. Only CDR3 DNA remains: 42 bases, in frame from the first base. The germline V gene supplies CDR1 MGHRA and CDR2 YSYEKL. Libraries were built with the immunoSEQ multiplex PCR assay. For the multiplex PCR, a mixture combining 60 forward primers for TCR Vbeta segments and 13 reverse primers for TCR Jbeta segments was used. Amplification of the CDR3 region of rearranged TCR beta genes was performed with a multiplex PCR assay on genomic DNA. The Illumina HiSeq System was used to sequence the amplified TCR beta libraries as 87-base-pair reads. On the authors' methods: In a later analysis, some 80 million unique TCR beta chains were counted across the 500 to 850 repertoires, and roughly 11 million of these chains were shared by at least two donors. To remove PCR and sequencing errors, raw reads were error-corrected and collapsed into unique sequences using a nearest-neighbor algorithm that merged closely related sequences. V, D and J gene segments were assigned by aligning CDR3 sequences to IMGT reference sequences. For a sequence to be retained, at least a six-nucleotide match to both a V gene segment and a J gene segment was required. Rearrangements were classified as productive when the CDR3 lacked stop codons and remained in frame with V and J, and all other rearrangements were classified as non-productive. CDR3 was defined by IMGT convention, running from the second conserved V-encoded cysteine to the conserved J-encoded phenylalanine. Sequences without an unambiguous match to a single V gene segment were excluded from the earlier analysis of several hundred of the donors. An earlier analysis of several hundred of the donors called V segments functional above 56.7% productive rearrangements and segregating when the between-donor standard deviation exceeded 5%. To diagnose cytomegalovirus status from the catalog of TCR beta chain sequences, a statistical classification framework was built. V and J gene assignment, in a later analysis, came from comparing TCR nucleotide sequences with IMGT/GENE-DB human TR gene sequences. The TCRdist pipeline was used in a later analysis to assign CDR3 sequences and most-parsimonious VDJ recombination scenarios. A later analysis defined each TCR beta chain by its CDR3 amino acid sequence plus V-gene family, and excluded reads lacking a unique V-gene family. A later analysis removed roughly 590 highly shared, low-generation-probability nucleotide sequences to deal with suspected cross-contamination and a sequencing artifact. In a later analysis, a clonal expansion index for each public chain was calculated from normalized within-repertoire ranks of inferred template counts. In a later analysis, generation probabilities were computed with a VDJ recombination model fitted to out-of-frame rearrangements, and the resulting probabilities were checked against IGoR. In a later analysis, TCR-TCR, TCR-HLA and TCR-CMV co-occurrence was scored with hypergeometric tests, and a repertoire-size bias correction was applied to TCR pairs. To estimate false discovery rates, a later analysis permuted the HLA or CMV assignments 20 times. A later analysis grouped co-occurring TCRs with DBSCAN, adding TCRdist sequence similarity when clustering within HLA-allele-positive subsets. For co-occurrence clustering, repertoires with fewer than 30,000 or more than 120,000 public chains were excluded, along with about five repertoires with anomalous nucleotide sharing. This immuneACCESS table, as held by TCRdb, lists in-frame sequences with V and J called but not all clones. Of the missing ones, under half trace to an unresolved V gene in checked studies; the others have no known cause. Clonal size and the V and J genes are those of that table, whereas D and trimming came from the DNA. Across this sample there are some 150,000 clones, with roughly 79% seen only once. The ten largest clonotypes hold 6.7% of the sample.

Material: PBMCs. The chain uses TRBV4-1 and TRBJ1-1, with a weak D call of TRBD1 (6 bases match). The sequence came from a woman between 35 and 50 years old in good health and CMV-seropositive. The CDR3 amino acid sequence is: CASSPTGRNTEAFF. The nucleotide sequence is given as TGCGCCAGCAGCCCAACAGGGAGGAACACTGAAGCTTTCTTT.